This is a list of T cell receptor beta chains from one sample in a study of blood T cells in healthy people across ages. TCRdb ran MiXCR on the 5' RACE reads and lists one entry per CDR3 protein. The sample has more than 600,000 distinct CDR3 sequences, around 25% seen once. The same sample was also used in a study of T cells of mothers and their children.

The sequenced material came from blood. The receptors stem from a boy younger than 18 in good health. Each CDR3 is given with its conserved first and last residue. A D gene is named only where the DNA matches it firmly. Clone size appears in some rows only: once, few, many, or a class for an expanded clone.

cdr3_aa cdr3_nt cdr3_length j_call clone_size d_call v_call
CASSLTGTSGEQFF TGTGCCAGCAGCTTAACGGGGACTAGCGGTGAGCAGTTCTTC 14 TRBJ2-1 few TRBD2 TRBV7-3
CSVVGGVETQYF TGCAGCGTTGTGGGGGGAGTGGAGACCCAGTACTTC 12 TRBJ2-5 . . TRBV29-1
CSARDPHRQGTQYF TGCAGTGCTAGAGATCCCCACAGACAAGGGACCCAGTACTTC 14 TRBJ2-5 . . TRBV20-1
CASRGTGGNGYTF TGTGCCAGCAGGGGGACAGGGGGCAATGGCTACACCTTC 13 TRBJ1-2 . TRBD1 TRBV12-3/TRBV12-4
CASIRDPGSYEQYF TGTGCCAGCATCCGGGACCCAGGGTCCTACGAGCAGTACTTC 14 TRBJ2-7 . . TRBV12-3/TRBV12-4
CAGSFSGMEETQYF TGTGCCGGCAGCTTTTCAGGGATGGAAGAGACCCAGTACTTC 14 TRBJ2-5 few . TRBV11-3
CASSFRGPPLGADTQYF TGTGCCAGCAGCTTTCGGGGACCCCCCCTGGGAGCAGATACGCAGTATTTT 17 TRBJ2-3 . . TRBV7-3
CASSLQGLHQETQYF TGCGCCAGCAGCTTGCAGGGGCTACACCAAGAGACCCAGTACTTC 15 TRBJ2-5 few . TRBV5-1
CSAQEGGTDTQYF TGCAGTGCCCAAGAGGGTGGCACAGATACGCAGTATTTT 13 TRBJ2-3 . . TRBV20-1
CSVETGTSGGNYEQYF TGCAGCGTGGAGACCGGGACTAGCGGGGGGAACTACGAGCAGTACTTC 16 TRBJ2-7 . TRBD2 TRBV29-1
CASRPTSGTGELFF TGTGCCAGCAGGCCGACTAGCGGGACCGGGGAGCTGTTTTTT 14 TRBJ2-2 . TRBD2 TRBV7-9
CASSLTGDDSRANEKLFF TGTGCCAGCAGTTTAACCGGGGACGATAGTCGGGCTAATGAAAAACTGTTTTTT 18 TRBJ1-4 few . TRBV12-3/TRBV12-4
CAIRGTSGSYEQYF TGTGCCATCAGAGGGACTAGCGGGAGTTACGAGCAGTACTTC 14 TRBJ2-7 . TRBD2 TRBV10-3
CSARDRRDLWGEQYF TGCAGTGCTAGAGATCGCAGGGACCTGTGGGGCGAGCAGTACTTC 15 TRBJ2-7 . . TRBV20-1
CSALQTGFAYNEQFF TGCAGTGCACTACAGACGGGGTTCGCCTACAATGAGCAGTTCTTC 15 TRBJ2-1 . . TRBV20-1
CAISDPTESGNTIYF TGTGCCATCAGTGACCCGACAGAATCTGGAAACACCATATATTTT 15 TRBJ1-3 . . TRBV10-3
CATIKAGNGYTF TGTGCCACAATTAAGGCGGGGAATGGCTACACCTTC 12 TRBJ1-2 . . TRBV12-3/TRBV12-4
CASSLDYYPGEQYF TGCGCCAGCAGCTTGGATTACTATCCGGGCGAGCAGTACTTC 14 TRBJ2-7 . . TRBV5-1
CAISEAAAMNTEAFF TGTGCCATCAGTGAGGCAGCCGCTATGAACACTGAAGCTTTCTTT 15 TRBJ1-1 . . TRBV10-3
CASSSLAGGGEQFF TGTGCCAGCAGCTCATTAGCGGGAGGCGGTGAGCAGTTCTTC 14 TRBJ2-1 . TRBD2 TRBV7-3
CSARSLLETQYF TGCAGCGCCCGATCCCTCCTTGAGACCCAGTACTTC 12 TRBJ2-5 . . TRBV29-1
CASSQDFLARNEQFF TGTGCCAGCAGCCAAGATTTCCTAGCGAGAAATGAGCAGTTCTTC 15 TRBJ2-1 . . TRBV3-1
CASSSPEDTEAFF TGTGCCAGCAGTTCCCCAGAGGATACTGAAGCTTTCTTT 13 TRBJ1-1 . . TRBV12-3/TRBV12-4